Below are 21 T cell receptor beta chains sequenced from a single sample in a study of cytomegalovirus exposure and HLA in healthy donors. Researchers ran the PCR with 60 Vbeta and 13 Jbeta primers. The method was immunoSEQ multiplex PCR; TCRdb's version includes in-frame clones alone and lacks a portion of them. The repertoire holds approximately 50,000 clones, with roughly 60% as singletons. Sequencing input: PBMCs. These receptors were taken from a human donor in good health.

There are a few counts of this clone. The chain uses TRBV5-1 and TRBJ2-7; 14 bases align to TRBD2. Per germline, CDR1 SGHRS and CDR2 YFSETQ. The CDR3 covers 17 residues. V was clipped by 2 bases and J by 3 bases; unmatched bases: 7. The CDR3 DNA reads as TGCGCCAGCAGCTTCCGGACTAGCGGGGGGTCCAGCTACGAGCAGTACTTC. Translation gives CASSFRTSGGSSYEQYF.

CDR3 loop: CASSRNQGLEQYF. CDR3 DNA: TGCGCCAGCAGCCGCAACCAGGGACTCGAGCAGTACTTC. The rearrangement links TRBV5-1 to TRBJ2-7, with D perhaps matching TRBD2 (6 bases). Germline V CDR1 and CDR2: SGHRS, YFSETQ. Trimming left V 4 bases short and J 6 bases short, with 14 bases between. The CDR3 totals 13 residues.

This clone was seen more than once but under ten times. The chain is built from TRBV28 and TRBJ1-6; D possibly corresponds to TRBD1 (6 bases). The CDR3 loop spans 16 amino acids. Germline values: CDR1 MDHEN, CDR2 SYDVKM. The germline V and J ends were trimmed by 0 bases and 7 bases, with 13 bases remaining between them. The CDR3 DNA reads as TGTGCCAGCAGTTTATGGGCGGGGGGCGCGAATTCACCCCTCCACTTT. Encoded protein: CASSLWAGGANSPLHF.

The CDR3 region is CASSAGRDRVREKLFF. Written as DNA, the CDR3 is TGTGCCAGCAGTGCAGGACGGGACAGGGTAAGAGAAAAACTGTTTTTT. The chain links TRBV9 to TRBJ1-4; 9 bases align to TRBD1. J was trimmed by 8 bases and V by 5 bases; bases with no gene match: 13. Germline CDR1 reads SGDLS; CDR2 reads YYNGEE. This CDR3 spans 16 amino acids.

This chain connects TRBV18 to TRBJ1-2, with a weak D call TRBD1 (6 bases). CDR1 is KGHSH and CDR2 is LQKENI in the germline V gene. This CDR3 comprises 15 residues. Trimming cost V 2 bases and J 7 bases, with 17 bases left between them. CDR3: CASSPEAGARGGYTF. The CDR3 bases are TGTGCCAGCTCACCAGAGGCAGGGGCCCGGGGTGGCTACACCTTC.

The chain recombines TRBV30 with TRBJ1-4; TRBD1 might be the D (6 bases). The length of the CDR3 is 13 residues. Germline values: CDR1 GTSNPN, CDR2 SVGIG (reference sequence). Trimming removed 3 bases at V and 8 bases at J, with 13 bases between. CDR3 DNA sequence: TGTGCCTGGAGCGACAGGCGGGTAGAAAAACTGTTTTTT. The encoded protein is CAWSDRRVEKLFF.

This rearrangement joins TRBV2 to TRBJ2-5, with D possibly being TRBD1 (5 bases). In germline, CDR1 is SNHLY, CDR2 FYNNEI. With 8 bases removed from V and 4 bases from J, the gap between germline ends came to 11 bases. The length of the CDR3 is 12 residues. CDR3 DNA sequence: TGTGCCAGCGACCGAAGGGGAGAGACCCAGTACTTC. Residues: CASDRRGETQYF. The full variable domain, completed using reference TRBV2 and TRBJ2-5, is EPEVTQTPSHQVTQMGQEVILRCVPISNHLYFYWYRQILGQKVEFLVSFYNNEISEKSEIFDDQFSVERPDGSNFTLKIRSTKLEDSAMYFCASDRRGETQYFGPGTRLLVL.

The V call is TRBV4-2, the J call TRBJ2-2; TRBD1 aligns across 7 bases. The germline CDR1 and CDR2 sequences are LGHNA and YNFKEQ. V lost 9 bases, J lost 6 bases, and 10 bases stayed unmatched. This CDR3 is 14 amino acids long. CDR3 nucleotide sequence: TGTGCCAGTCAAAGGACAGGTTCGGCCGGGGAGCTGTTTTTT. It codes for CASQRTGSAGELFF.

The chain employs TRBV5-1 and TRBJ1-1; 8 nucleotides line up with TRBD1. Germline loops: CDR1 SGHRS, CDR2 YFSETQ. The CDR3 covers 14 residues. The V gene end was trimmed by 3 bases and the J gene end by 5 bases; junction bases not matched to a gene: 6. CDR3: CASSSGTGGTEAFF. The CDR3 DNA follows: TGCGCCAGCAGCTCAGGGACAGGCGGGACTGAAGCTTTCTTT.

This chain connects TRBV7-3 to TRBJ2-2; TRBD2 agrees at 9 bases. The junction had 9 bases not matched to a gene; V was cut back by 5 bases and J by 5 bases. CDR1 and CDR2 from the germline V gene are SGHTA and FQGTGA. The CDR3 is made up of 16 amino acids. The CDR3 DNA reads TGTGCCAGCAGCCAGGTGGCTAGCGGGGATACCGGGGAGCTGTTTTTT. This codes for CASSQVASGDTGELFF.

V gene TRBV5-4 combines with J gene TRBJ1-1; perhaps TRBD1 as D (5 bases). Trimming removed 6 bases at V and 0 bases at J, with 12 bases between. This CDR3 comprises 14 residues. Germline loops: CDR1 SGHNT, CDR2 YYREEE (reference sequence). CDR3 in amino acids: CASTTDILNTEAFF. CDR3 nucleotide sequence: TGTGCCAGCACCACGGACATTCTGAACACTGAAGCTTTCTTT.

The chain joins TRBV5-1 to TRBJ2-7; TRBD2 agrees at 7 bases. CDR1 is SGHRS and CDR2 is YFSETQ in the germline V gene. This CDR3 comprises 15 residues. V was clipped by 4 bases and J by 6 bases; unmatched bases: 13. The CDR3 region has the DNA TGCGCCAGCAGCACGGTAGCGGGTCTCCGCGGCGAGCAGTACTTC. Translation: CASSTVAGLRGEQYF.

The rearrangement links TRBV6-5 to TRBJ2-5; D is possibly TRBD2 (7 bases). The V and J ends lost 10 bases and 5 bases respectively, with 23 bases between them. Germline V gene data show CDR1 as MNHEY and CDR2 as SVGAGI. The length of the CDR3 is 15 residues. DNA of the CDR3: TGTGCCACCATGGGGTTAGGGGGGGCAACGGAGACCCAGTACTTC. Encoded protein: CATMGLGGATETQYF.

This chain links TRBV19 with TRBJ1-6; perhaps TRBD1 as D (6 bases). CDR1 is LNHDA, CDR2 SQIVND, per germline (reference sequence). The CDR3 has 14 amino acids. V was trimmed by 3 bases and J by 9 bases, leaving 12 bases between them. For the CDR3, the DNA is TGTGCCAGTAGTATGGCGTCAGGGGCTTCACCCCTCCACTTT. Its translation is CASSMASGASPLHF.

The rearrangement links TRBV11-3 to TRBJ2-7, with 9 positions matching TRBD1. This CDR3 is built from 17 residues. Germline-derived CDR1 and CDR2 are SGHNT and YENEEA. Trimming removed 1 base from V and 3 bases from J; junction bases left unmatched: 10. The DNA for the CDR3 is TGTGCCAGCAGCTTAGGCCGGAGGGACAGGGAAGACTACGAGCAGTACTTC. This sequence encodes CASSLGRRDREDYEQYF.

The rearrangement uses TRBV11-2 and TRBJ2-7; 7 bases fit TRBD2. Per the germline V gene, CDR1 is SGHAT and CDR2 is FQNNGV. This CDR3 has 17 residues. The J segment lost 0 bases and the V segment lost 4 bases, leaving 12 bases of the junction unmatched. In DNA form, the CDR3 reads TGTGCCAGCAGCTCCATAAGAAGCGGGGTCAGCTCCTACGAGCAGTACTTC. It specifies CASSSIRSGVSSYEQYF.

This clone was seen a few times. V and J are TRBV7-9 and TRBJ2-3; no reliable D call. The germline V gene has CDR1 SEHNR and CDR2 FQNEAQ (reference sequence). The CDR3 is 14 residues long. Trimming removed 2 bases at V and 0 bases at J, with 6 bases between. CDR3: CASSLSGSTDTQYF. CDR3 in DNA: TGTGCCAGCAGCTTATCCGGGAGCACAGATACGCAGTATTTT.

J is TRBJ2-5 and V is TRBV18; tentatively, D is TRBD1 (6 bases). The germline V and J ends were trimmed by 3 bases and 10 bases, with 21 bases remaining between them. Germline V gene lookup returns CDR1 KGHSH and CDR2 LQKENI. CDR3 length: 15 residues. DNA for the CDR3: TGTGCCAGCTCACCGCCTCCGGACAGTTGGAAGATCCAGTACTTC. It is translated as CASSPPPDSWKIQYF. The full variable domain, with the rest looked up from reference TRBV18 and TRBJ2-5, is NAGVMQNPRHLVRRRGQEARLRCSPMKGHSHVYWYRQLPEEGLKFMVYLQKENIIDESGMPKERFSAEFPKEGPSILRIQQVVRGDSAAYFCASSPPPDSWKIQYFGPGTRLLVL.

This clone was seen a handful of times. The chain joins TRBV4-1 to TRBJ1-1; D uncertain. This CDR3 is built from 15 residues. CDR1 is MGHRA and CDR2 is YSYEKL in the germline V gene. V was clipped by 0 bases and J by 1 base, with 9 bases between them. This CDR3 is CASSQDSSGNTEAFF. CDR3 DNA sequence: TGCGCCAGCAGCCAAGACTCGTCGGGGAACACTGAAGCTTTCTTT.

The DNA for the CDR3 is TGCAGCGCCTCGGGACTCAGGAACACTGAAGCTTTCTTT. This encodes CSASGLRNTEAFF. V gene TRBV29-1 combines with J gene TRBJ1-1; D may be TRBD1 (5 bases). Germline V gene lookup returns CDR1 SQVTM and CDR2 ANQGSEA. The CDR3 runs to 13 residues. V lost 7 bases and J lost 1, with 13 bases in between.

This clone was seen a few times. The chain is built from TRBV30 and TRBJ1-5; 11 bases agree with TRBD1. This CDR3 has 15 amino acids. In germline, CDR1 is GTSNPN, CDR2 SVGIG (reference sequence). Unmatched junction bases numbered 6, after V lost 4 bases and J lost 4 bases. CDR3 amino acids: CAWTPRDRGNQPQHF. CDR3 DNA: TGTGCCTGGACCCCACGGGACAGGGGGAATCAGCCCCAGCATTTT.